The clone carrying this T cell receptor (beta chain) has more than one count but fewer than ten. This specimen comes from a study of T-cell memory formation after mild COVID-19. TCRdb passed the 5' RACE reads through MiXCR, listing each CDR3 protein once. The data show roughly 170,000 distinct CDR3 sequences, approximately 17% seen once. The CDR3 consists of 12 residues. Germline CDR1 and CDR2: ENHRY and SYGVKD. The V and J ends lost 7 bases and 4 bases respectively, with 9 bases between them. Input material: PBMCs or a T cell subset sorted from them (not recorded which). The clonotype was recovered from a man between 18 and 29 years old who had mild COVID-19 (a few samples of this study predate the infection). Cell type and time point are not known. The chain couples TRBV10-3 to TRBJ2-3; D tentatively fits TRBD1 or TRBD2 (5 bases each). The CDR3 coding sequence is TGTGCCATCATGGGGGTTGCAGATACGCAGTATTTT. Amino acid sequence: CAIMGVADTQYF.